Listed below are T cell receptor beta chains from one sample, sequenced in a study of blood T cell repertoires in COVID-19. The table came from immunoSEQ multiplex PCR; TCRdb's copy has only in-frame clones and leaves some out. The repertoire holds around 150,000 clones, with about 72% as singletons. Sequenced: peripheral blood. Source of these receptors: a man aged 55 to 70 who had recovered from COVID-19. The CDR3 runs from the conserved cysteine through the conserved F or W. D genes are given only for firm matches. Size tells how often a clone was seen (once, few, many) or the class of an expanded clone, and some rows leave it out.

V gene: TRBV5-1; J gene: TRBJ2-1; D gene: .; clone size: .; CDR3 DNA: TGCGCCAGCAGCCTGAGCGGAAGCTCCTACAATGAGCAGTTCTTC; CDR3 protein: CASSLSGSSYNEQFF
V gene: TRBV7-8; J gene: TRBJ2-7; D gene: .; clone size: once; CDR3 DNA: TGTGCCAGCAGCTTGAAAGCCCCCCCTCCTGACGAGCAGTACTTC; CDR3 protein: CASSLKAPPPDEQYF
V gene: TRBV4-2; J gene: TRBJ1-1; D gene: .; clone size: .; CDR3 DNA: TGTGCCAGCAGCCGACCTCCGGGGCCGGAGGGAACTGAAGCTTTCTTT; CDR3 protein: CASSRPPGPEGTEAFF
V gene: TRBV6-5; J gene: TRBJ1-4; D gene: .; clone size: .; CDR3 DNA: TGTGCCAGCACCCTGGGACAATCTAATGAAAAACTGTTTTTT; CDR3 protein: CASTLGQSNEKLFF
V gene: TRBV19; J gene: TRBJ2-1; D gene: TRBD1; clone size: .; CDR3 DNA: TGTGCCAGTAGTAGCACCGGAACAGGGGCTGATGAGCAGTTCTTC; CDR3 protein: CASSSTGTGADEQFF
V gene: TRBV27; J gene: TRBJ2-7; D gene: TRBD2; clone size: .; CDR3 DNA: TGTGCCAGCAGTTTACTGGGACTAGCATCTTACGAGCAGTACTTC; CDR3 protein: CASSLLGLASYEQYF
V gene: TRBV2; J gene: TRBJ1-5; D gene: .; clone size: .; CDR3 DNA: TGTGCCAGCAGTGCCGACAGCAGCAATCAGCCCCAGCATTTT; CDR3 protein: CASSADSSNQPQHF
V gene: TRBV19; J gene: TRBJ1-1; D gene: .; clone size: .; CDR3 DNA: TGTGCCAGTAGTATCGAGGGAAAGAACACTGAAGCTTTCTTT; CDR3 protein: CASSIEGKNTEAFF
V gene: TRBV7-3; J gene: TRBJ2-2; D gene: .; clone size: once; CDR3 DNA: TGTGCCAGCAGGTCTAGCCTGAACACCGGGGAGCTGTTTTTT; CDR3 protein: CASRSSLNTGELFF
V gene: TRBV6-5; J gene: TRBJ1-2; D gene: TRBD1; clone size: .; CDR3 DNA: TGTGCCAGCAGTACAACGACAGGGAACTATGGCTACACCTTC; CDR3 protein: CASSTTTGNYGYTF
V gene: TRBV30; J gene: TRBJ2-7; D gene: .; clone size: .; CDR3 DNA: TGTGCCTGGAGTCCCGGTGCCTACGAGCAGTACTTC; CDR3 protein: CAWSPGAYEQYF
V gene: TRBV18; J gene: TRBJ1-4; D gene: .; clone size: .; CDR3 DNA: TGTGCCAGCTCACTCCCAGGGCGAGGCGAAAAACTGTTTTTT; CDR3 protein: CASSLPGRGEKLFF
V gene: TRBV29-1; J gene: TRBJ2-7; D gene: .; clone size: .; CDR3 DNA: TGCAGCGTTGAGGGTACAGGCTACGAGCAGTACTTC; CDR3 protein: CSVEGTGYEQYF
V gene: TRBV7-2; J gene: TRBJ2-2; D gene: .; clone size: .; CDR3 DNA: TGTGCCAGCAGCCCCGACATAACGAACACCGGGGAGCTGTTTTTT; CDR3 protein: CASSPDITNTGELFF
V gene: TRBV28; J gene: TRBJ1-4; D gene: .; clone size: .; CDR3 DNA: TGTGCCAGCAGTTTAGCGCCAGGGCCCGAAAAACTGTTTTTT; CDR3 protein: CASSLAPGPEKLFF
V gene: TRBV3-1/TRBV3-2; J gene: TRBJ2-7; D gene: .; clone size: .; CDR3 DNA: TGTGCCAGCAGCACCGGGGCGGAGGGGTTAAGCGAGCAGTACTTC; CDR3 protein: CASSTGAEGLSEQYF
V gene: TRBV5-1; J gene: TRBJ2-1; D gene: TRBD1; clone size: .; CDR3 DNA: TGCGCCAGCAGCGGGGGACAGGGGAGCTACAATGAGCAGTTCTTC; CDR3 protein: CASSGGQGSYNEQFF
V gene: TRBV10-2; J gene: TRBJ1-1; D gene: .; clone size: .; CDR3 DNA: TGCGCCAGCAATTGGACACCGAACACTGAAGCTTTCTTT; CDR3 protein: CASNWTPNTEAFF
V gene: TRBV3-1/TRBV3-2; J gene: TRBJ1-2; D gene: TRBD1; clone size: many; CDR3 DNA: TGTGCCAGCAGCCCCTCCGGGACAGGGAACTATGGCTACACCTTC; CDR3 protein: CASSPSGTGNYGYTF
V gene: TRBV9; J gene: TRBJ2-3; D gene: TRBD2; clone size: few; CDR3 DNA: TGTGCCAGCAGCGTAGCGGGAGGGCCAGATACGCAGTATTTT; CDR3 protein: CASSVAGGPDTQYF
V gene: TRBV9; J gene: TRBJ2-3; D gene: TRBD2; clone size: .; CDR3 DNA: TGTGCCAGCAGCGCTATAGCGGGTGGGTCCGATACGCAGTATTTT; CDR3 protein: CASSAIAGGSDTQYF
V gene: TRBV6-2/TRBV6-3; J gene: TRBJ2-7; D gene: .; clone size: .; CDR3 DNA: TGTGCCAGCAGTTACCCCCCGCTGTACGGGGATTCCTACGAGCAGTACTTC; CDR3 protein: CASSYPPLYGDSYEQYF
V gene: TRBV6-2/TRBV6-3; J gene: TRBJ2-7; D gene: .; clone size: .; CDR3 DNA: TGTGCCAGCAGTTACGCCAGTCGAGGCGAGCAGTACTTC; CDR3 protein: CASSYASRGEQYF
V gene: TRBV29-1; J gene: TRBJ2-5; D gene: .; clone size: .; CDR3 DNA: TGCAGCGCTTGGACTAGAGGGGGTCAAGAGACCCAGTACTTC; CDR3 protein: CSAWTRGGQETQYF
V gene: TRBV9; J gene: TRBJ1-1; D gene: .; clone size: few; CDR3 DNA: TGTGCCAGCAGCCCCCGGACAGTGAACACTGAAGCTTTCTTT; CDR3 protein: CASSPRTVNTEAFF
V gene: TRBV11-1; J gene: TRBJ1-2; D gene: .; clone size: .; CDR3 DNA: TGTGCCAGCAGCTTAATTTCAGGCAGTTCCCAGGGCTACACCTTC; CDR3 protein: CASSLISGSSQGYTF
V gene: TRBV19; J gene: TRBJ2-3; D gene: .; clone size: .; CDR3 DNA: TGTGCCAGTAGTAAGAGCGGGAGCACAGATACGCAGTATTTT; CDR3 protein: CASSKSGSTDTQYF
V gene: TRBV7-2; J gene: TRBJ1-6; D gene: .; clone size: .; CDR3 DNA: TGTGCCAGCAGCCCGATCGTTGAGCCTAATTCACCCCTCCACTTT; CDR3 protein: CASSPIVEPNSPLHF
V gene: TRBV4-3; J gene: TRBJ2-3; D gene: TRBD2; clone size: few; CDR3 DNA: TGCGCCAGCAGCCAAGATATGGCAGGGACTAGCGGCCGAGATACGCAGTATTTT; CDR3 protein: CASSQDMAGTSGRDTQYF
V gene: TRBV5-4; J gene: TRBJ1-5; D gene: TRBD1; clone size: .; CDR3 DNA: TGTGCCGGACAGGGAAGCAATCAGCCCCAGCATTTT; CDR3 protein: CAGQGSNQPQHF
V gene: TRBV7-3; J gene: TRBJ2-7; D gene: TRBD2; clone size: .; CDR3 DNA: TGTGCCAGCAGCTTGGCGGGAGTCAACGAGCAGTACTTC; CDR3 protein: CASSLAGVNEQYF
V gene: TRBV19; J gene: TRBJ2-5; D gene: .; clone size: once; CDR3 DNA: TGTGCCAGTAGTATGAACATACAAGAGACCCAGTACTTC; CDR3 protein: CASSMNIQETQYF
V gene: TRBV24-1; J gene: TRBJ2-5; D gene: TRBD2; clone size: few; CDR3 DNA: TGTGCCACCAGTGAGCTGCAGGGAGGGGAGACCCAGTACTTC; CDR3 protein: CATSELQGGETQYF
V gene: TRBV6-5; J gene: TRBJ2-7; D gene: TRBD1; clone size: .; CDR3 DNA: TGTGCCAGTAAGAGGGGACAGGGGATCTCCTACGAGCAGTACTTC; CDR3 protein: CASKRGQGISYEQYF
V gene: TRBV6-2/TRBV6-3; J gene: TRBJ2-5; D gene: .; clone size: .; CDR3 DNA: TGTGCCAGCAGTTACATCGGGAGTGAGGAGACCCAGTACTTC; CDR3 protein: CASSYIGSEETQYF
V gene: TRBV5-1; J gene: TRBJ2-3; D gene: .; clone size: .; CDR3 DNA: TGCGCCAGCAGCTTGGCGGGACTTACGGGAGATACGCAGTATTTT; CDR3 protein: CASSLAGLTGDTQYF
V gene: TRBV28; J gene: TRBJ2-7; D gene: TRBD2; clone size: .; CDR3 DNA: TGTGCCACCCTCGGGGTAGCGGGAGGGTACGAGCAGTACTTC; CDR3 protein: CATLGVAGGYEQYF
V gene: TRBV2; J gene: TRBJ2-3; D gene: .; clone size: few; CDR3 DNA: TGTGCCAGCAGTGAGGGGAGGATTGGGACAGATACGCAGTATTTT; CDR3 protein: CASSEGRIGTDTQYF
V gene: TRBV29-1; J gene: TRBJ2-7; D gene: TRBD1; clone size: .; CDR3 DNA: TGCAGTGCTTCCCCGGGACAGGGGCCCTACGAGCAGTACTTC; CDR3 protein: CSASPGQGPYEQYF
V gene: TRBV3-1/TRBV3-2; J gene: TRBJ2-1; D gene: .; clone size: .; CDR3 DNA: TGTGCCAGCAGTCGGTTAAATGAGCAGTTCTTC; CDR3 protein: CASSRLNEQFF
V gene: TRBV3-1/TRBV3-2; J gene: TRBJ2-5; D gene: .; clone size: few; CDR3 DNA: TGTGCCAGCAGCCAAGATACGGGAGACGAAGAGACCCAGTACTTC; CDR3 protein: CASSQDTGDEETQYF
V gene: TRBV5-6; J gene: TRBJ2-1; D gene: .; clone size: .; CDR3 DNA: TGTGCCAGCAGCTTTAGTGGTTCGGGGGTCTACAATGAGCAGTTCTTC; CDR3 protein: CASSFSGSGVYNEQFF
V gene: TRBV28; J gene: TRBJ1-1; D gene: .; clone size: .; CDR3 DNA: TGTGCCAGCAGTTTCACAGAGGGCATCACTGAAGCTTTCTTT; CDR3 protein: CASSFTEGITEAFF
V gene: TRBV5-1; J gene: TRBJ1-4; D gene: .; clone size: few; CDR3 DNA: TGCGCCAGCAGCCCGTGGACTGCTACTAATGAAAAACTGTTTTTT; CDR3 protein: CASSPWTATNEKLFF
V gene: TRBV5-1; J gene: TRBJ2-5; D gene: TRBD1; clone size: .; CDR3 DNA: TGCGCCAGCACCTCATCCGGGACAGTCCAAGAGACCCAGTACTTC; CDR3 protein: CASTSSGTVQETQYF
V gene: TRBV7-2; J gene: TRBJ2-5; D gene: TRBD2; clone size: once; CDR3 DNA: TGTGCCAGCAGCTTAAGACTAGCGGGAGAAGAGACCCAGTACTTC; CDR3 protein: CASSLRLAGEETQYF
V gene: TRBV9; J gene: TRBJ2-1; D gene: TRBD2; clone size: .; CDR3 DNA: TGTGCCAGCAGCGTAGTCCCACGGGAGGGGGTGGATGAGCAGTTCTTC; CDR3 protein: CASSVVPREGVDEQFF
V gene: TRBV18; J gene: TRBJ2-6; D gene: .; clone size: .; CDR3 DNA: TGTGCCAGCTCAATTACACAGGCCCCTGGGGCCAACGTCCTGACTTTC; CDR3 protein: CASSITQAPGANVLTF